This paragraph covers one TCR beta chain sequence. The sample originates from a study of blood T cell repertoires in COVID-19. About the study: Both acute and convalescent COVID-19 samples were obtained from the United States, Italy and Spain.

This CDR3 is 17 amino acids long. From germline, CDR1 is LNHDA and CDR2 SQIVND (reference sequence). V lost 6 bases and J 0 bases, leaving 18 bases between the germline ends. The assay was immunoSEQ multiplex PCR, and TCRdb's table has in-frame clones only and misses some. Found here are about 260,000 clones, 80% to 90% of them singletons; the top ten hold roughly a tenth. The sequencing sample was made of peripheral blood. The receptor comes from a woman between 65 and 79 years old with COVID-19, enrolled during active disease. The chain has TRBV19 and TRBJ1-5; D not certain. This chain's CDR3 is CASRNGFAATSNQPQHF. The CDR3 DNA is TGTGCCAGTAGAAACGGGTTTGCAGCCACTAGCAATCAGCCCCAGCATTTT.